The entry that follows covers one TCR beta chain sequence. Its antigen is still unknown. Base-call qualities are not available, and no considerably larger clone is one nucleotide away. The sample is drawn from a study of blood T cell repertoires in COVID-19 (TCRdb year 2020). As for the study more broadly: Collaborator samples came from the United States, Italy and Spain and covered acute and convalescent phases of COVID-19. The samples were drawn from the first 160 participants of the ongoing ImmuneRACE study and from more than 1,000 subjects provided by 6 global collaborators. The repertoires were released in a freely available public database meant as a resource for research on the immune response to SARS-CoV-2. Deeply sampled blood TCRbeta repertoires from subjects exposed to, actively infected with, or recovered from COVID-19 were included in the dataset. A de-identified subject ID, COVID-19 status, age in years and sex were almost always included in the sample metadata. The material from the prospective study consisted of cDNA or gDNA derived from T cells, B-cell-depleted T cells, or PBMCs. Where available, HLA class I and class II types were taken from metadata supplied by the sample provider and were not determined by assay-based typing. General findings and caveats noted by the study authors: The quantity of clinical and demographic metadata differed by source and by participant and was supplied without curation.

The collaborating institutions used their own protocols to collect whole blood in K2EDTA tubes. Collaborator samples were shipped for TCRbeta analysis as frozen whole blood, isolated PBMCs, or DNA extracted from either sample type. Reading the germline V gene gives CDR1 SNHLY and CDR2 FYNNEI. The CDR3 numbers 14 residues from cysteine through phenylalanine. Only the CDR3 DNA is retained, 42 bases long and in frame from the first base. Trimming takes 5 bases off V and 5 bases off J; junction bases not matched to a gene: 6. TCRbeta CDR3 regions were amplified from genomic DNA by means of the immunoSEQ Assay, a bias-controlled multiplex PCR. On the study's bioinformatics: The number of nucleated cells in each sample was estimated by amplification of reference gene primers within the assay. To quantify the absolute abundance of each unique TCRbeta CDR3 rearrangement, sequence reads were collapsed and filtered. For each sample, productive Simpson clonality was calculated as the square root of Simpson's diversity index over productive rearrangements. TCRdb took this table from immuneACCESS and kept in-frame rearrangements with V and J called. Such tables lack part of the clones; where checked against another copy, unresolved V genes explain under half of the gap, and the rest is unexplained. V, J and clone size are taken as reported in that table, and D and trimming were inferred from the DNA itself. Here the sample has 74,000 or so clones; 89% occur a single time. Jointly, the top ten make up about 8.1% of the sample.

The rearranged chain carries TRBV2 and TRBJ2-3; 8 bases in the junction line up with TRBD2. Sequencing was done on a sample of peripheral blood. The TCR originated in a man aged 50 to 59 with active COVID-19. The sequenced DNA: TGTGCCAGCAGTTTCAGCGGGGGCGGAGATACGCAGTATTTT. The encoded protein is CASSFSGGGDTQYF.